This T cell receptor beta chain derives from a study of technical replicates of blood from a few donors. Method: immunoSEQ multiplex PCR; TCRdb's copy keeps in-frame clones and lacks some. The table records about 81,000 clones, about 81% of them present only once. The J segment lost 3 bases and the V segment lost 9 bases, leaving 6 bases of the junction unmatched. This CDR3 is 13 amino acids long. CDR1 is MNHEY, CDR2 SMNVEV, per germline (reference sequence). This TCR derives from a human donor in good health. Some clones in this sample may be carry-over from other donors' samples. What was sequenced was PBMCs. The V call is TRBV27, the J call TRBJ2-7, with 9 bases matching TRBD1. CDR3 sequence: CARLKTGGYEQYF. CDR3 sequence (DNA): TGTGCCAGGTTGAAGACAGGGGGCTACGAGCAGTACTTC.